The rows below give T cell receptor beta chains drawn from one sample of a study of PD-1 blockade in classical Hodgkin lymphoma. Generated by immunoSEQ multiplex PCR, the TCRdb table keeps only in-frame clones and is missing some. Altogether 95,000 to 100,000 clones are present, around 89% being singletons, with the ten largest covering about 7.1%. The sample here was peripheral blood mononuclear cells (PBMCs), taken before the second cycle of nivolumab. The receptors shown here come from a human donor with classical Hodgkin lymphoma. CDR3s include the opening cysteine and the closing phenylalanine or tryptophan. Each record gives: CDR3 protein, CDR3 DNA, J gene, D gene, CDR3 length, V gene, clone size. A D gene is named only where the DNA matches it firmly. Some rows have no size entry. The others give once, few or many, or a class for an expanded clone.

CDR3 protein: CAISNPPTYEQYF
CDR3 DNA: TGTGCCATATCGAACCCACCGACCTACGAGCAGTACTTC
J gene: TRBJ2-7
D gene: .
CDR3 length: 13
V gene: TRBV19
clone size: once

CDR3 protein: CASSFAGSYEQYF
CDR3 DNA: TGCGCCAGCAGCTTCGCCGGCTCCTACGAGCAGTACTTC
J gene: TRBJ2-7
D gene: .
CDR3 length: 13
V gene: TRBV5-1
clone size: .

CDR3 protein: CASSPTSTAPPTIAFF
CDR3 DNA: TGTGCCAGCTCACCCACCTCAACAGCGCCCCCGACTATAGCTTTCTTT
J gene: TRBJ1-1
D gene: .
CDR3 length: 16
V gene: TRBV18
clone size: .

CDR3 protein: CASSLFGTGGYEQYF
CDR3 DNA: TGTGCCAGCAGCCTATTTGGGACAGGGGGCTACGAGCAGTACTTC
J gene: TRBJ2-7
D gene: TRBD1
CDR3 length: 15
V gene: TRBV13
clone size: .

CDR3 protein: CASGLVLSSFEGAVVNTEAFF
CDR3 DNA: TGTGCTAGTGGTTTGGTACTGAGTAGTTTTGAGGGGGCGGTCGTGAACACTGAAGCTTTCTTT
J gene: TRBJ1-1
D gene: TRBD1
CDR3 length: 21
V gene: TRBV12-5
clone size: .

CDR3 protein: CASSPHYRSGNTIYF
CDR3 DNA: TGTGCCAGCAGCCCCCACTACCGCTCTGGAAACACCATATATTTT
J gene: TRBJ1-3
D gene: .
CDR3 length: 15
V gene: TRBV9
clone size: .

CDR3 protein: CASSMILGHRNQPQHF
CDR3 DNA: TGTGCCAGTAGTATGATTTTGGGACACCGCAATCAGCCCCAGCATTTT
J gene: TRBJ1-5
D gene: .
CDR3 length: 16
V gene: TRBV19
clone size: .

CDR3 protein: CASSVLTVHYGYTF
CDR3 DNA: TGTGCCAGCAGCGTTCTGACAGTGCACTATGGCTACACCTTC
J gene: TRBJ1-2
D gene: .
CDR3 length: 14
V gene: TRBV25-1
clone size: .

CDR3 protein: CASSPGQGREAFF
CDR3 DNA: TGTGCCAGCAGTCCAGGACAGGGGCGCGAAGCTTTCTTT
J gene: TRBJ1-1
D gene: TRBD1
CDR3 length: 13
V gene: TRBV27
clone size: .

CDR3 protein: CASSRDTILEQYF
CDR3 DNA: TGTGCCAGCAGTCGCGATACGATTCTCGAGCAGTACTTC
J gene: TRBJ2-7
D gene: .
CDR3 length: 13
V gene: TRBV6-5
clone size: .

CDR3 protein: CASSLDRGLDEKLFF
CDR3 DNA: TGCGCCAGCAGCTTGGACAGGGGTTTAGATGAAAAACTGTTTTTT
J gene: TRBJ1-4
D gene: TRBD1
CDR3 length: 15
V gene: TRBV5-1
clone size: .

CDR3 protein: CASSLIFTGVFLSGMQYF
CDR3 DNA: TGTGCCAGCAGCTTAATTTTTACGGGGGTGTTCCTAAGCGGTATGCAGTACTTC
J gene: TRBJ2-7
D gene: .
CDR3 length: 18
V gene: TRBV7-6
clone size: .

CDR3 protein: CASSAEGSSYNEQFF
CDR3 DNA: TGTGCCAGCAGCGCCGAGGGGAGCTCCTACAATGAGCAGTTCTTC
J gene: TRBJ2-1
D gene: .
CDR3 length: 15
V gene: TRBV9
clone size: .

CDR3 protein: CASSSPRQAHHF
CDR3 DNA: TGTGCCAGCAGTTCCCCTCGACAGGCTCACCACTTT
J gene: TRBJ1-6
D gene: .
CDR3 length: 12
V gene: TRBV28
clone size: few

CDR3 protein: CASSLDTGREAFF
CDR3 DNA: TGTGCCAGCAGCTTAGATACGGGCAGGGAAGCTTTCTTT
J gene: TRBJ1-1
D gene: .
CDR3 length: 13
V gene: TRBV11-2
clone size: .

CDR3 protein: CASSFLERSSYEQYF
CDR3 DNA: TGTGCCAGCAGCTTCCTCGAGAGGAGCTCCTACGAGCAGTACTTC
J gene: TRBJ2-7
D gene: .
CDR3 length: 15
V gene: TRBV7-2
clone size: .

CDR3 protein: CASSVATGRDSSGNTIYF
CDR3 DNA: TGTGCCAGCAGCGTAGCTACGGGCCGGGACAGCTCTGGAAACACCATATATTTT
J gene: TRBJ1-3
D gene: TRBD1
CDR3 length: 18
V gene: TRBV9
clone size: .

CDR3 protein: CASSQSPRGSGYTF
CDR3 DNA: TGCGCCAGCAGTCAATCGCCCAGGGGAAGCGGCTACACCTTC
J gene: TRBJ1-2
D gene: .
CDR3 length: 14
V gene: TRBV23-1
clone size: .

CDR3 protein: CASSHDRGTEAFF
CDR3 DNA: TGTGCCAGCAGCCATGACAGGGGCACTGAAGCTTTCTTT
J gene: TRBJ1-1
D gene: TRBD1
CDR3 length: 13
V gene: TRBV7-2
clone size: .

CDR3 protein: CASRGQGFPEAFF
CDR3 DNA: TGTGCCAGCAGAGGCCAGGGCTTCCCTGAAGCTTTCTTT
J gene: TRBJ1-1
D gene: .
CDR3 length: 13
V gene: TRBV2
clone size: .

CDR3 protein: CASSPVGPEKLFF
CDR3 DNA: TGTGCCAGCAGCCCTGTTGGACCTGAAAAACTGTTTTTT
J gene: TRBJ1-4
D gene: .
CDR3 length: 13
V gene: TRBV7-8
clone size: .

CDR3 protein: CASSFSVNTEAFF
CDR3 DNA: TGTGCCAGCAGTTTCAGTGTGAACACTGAAGCTTTCTTT
J gene: TRBJ1-1
D gene: .
CDR3 length: 13
V gene: TRBV27
clone size: .

CDR3 protein: CASSVTQGSYGYTF
CDR3 DNA: TGTGCCAGCAGCGTAACTCAGGGGAGCTATGGCTACACCTTC
J gene: TRBJ1-2
D gene: .
CDR3 length: 14
V gene: TRBV9
clone size: few

CDR3 protein: CASSLSPYGYTF
CDR3 DNA: TGTGCCAGCAGCTTGAGCCCTTATGGCTACACCTTC
J gene: TRBJ1-2
D gene: .
CDR3 length: 12
V gene: TRBV5-6
clone size: .

CDR3 protein: CASSLSTGGAFGYTF
CDR3 DNA: TGTGCCAGCAGCTTGTCTACAGGGGGGGCCTTCGGCTACACCTTC
J gene: TRBJ1-2
D gene: TRBD1
CDR3 length: 15
V gene: TRBV5-4
clone size: .

CDR3 protein: CASSQGGGEQYF
CDR3 DNA: TGTGCCAGCAGCCAAGGGGGAGGCGAGCAGTACTTC
J gene: TRBJ2-7
D gene: .
CDR3 length: 12
V gene: TRBV4-2
clone size: .

CDR3 protein: CAWSPSVGQPQHF
CDR3 DNA: TGTGCCTGGAGCCCCTCAGTCGGACAGCCCCAGCATTTT
J gene: TRBJ1-5
D gene: .
CDR3 length: 13
V gene: TRBV30
clone size: .

CDR3 protein: CASTAEGQMQPQHF
CDR3 DNA: TGTGCCAGTACCGCCGAGGGACAGATGCAGCCCCAGCATTTT
J gene: TRBJ1-5
D gene: TRBD1
CDR3 length: 14
V gene: TRBV19
clone size: .

CDR3 protein: CASSQEAVRDSEAFF
CDR3 DNA: TGCGCCAGCAGCCAAGAGGCGGTCCGGGACAGTGAAGCTTTCTTT
J gene: TRBJ1-1
D gene: TRBD1
CDR3 length: 15
V gene: TRBV4-3
clone size: .

CDR3 protein: CASSLQPPPSRPSYNEQFF
CDR3 DNA: TGTGCCAGCAGCTTACAACCACCCCCCAGTAGGCCCTCCTACAATGAGCAGTTCTTC
J gene: TRBJ2-1
D gene: .
CDR3 length: 19
V gene: TRBV7-2
clone size: .

CDR3 protein: CASSQDPVDRYEQFF
CDR3 DNA: TGCGCCAGCAGCCAAGATCCAGTTGACCGGTATGAGCAGTTCTTC
J gene: TRBJ2-1
D gene: .
CDR3 length: 15
V gene: TRBV4-3
clone size: .

CDR3 protein: CASSGSRATDTQYF
CDR3 DNA: TGCGCCAGCAGTGGGAGCAGGGCGACAGATACGCAGTATTTT
J gene: TRBJ2-3
D gene: .
CDR3 length: 14
V gene: TRBV10-1
clone size: .

CDR3 protein: CSVEALDRGPYNEQFF
CDR3 DNA: TGCAGCGTTGAGGCTCTCGACAGGGGGCCCTACAATGAGCAGTTCTTC
J gene: TRBJ2-1
D gene: TRBD1
CDR3 length: 16
V gene: TRBV29-1
clone size: .

CDR3 protein: CASSLVPDSPLHF
CDR3 DNA: TGTGCCAGCAGCTTAGTCCCAGATTCACCCCTCCACTTT
J gene: TRBJ1-6
D gene: .
CDR3 length: 13
V gene: TRBV11-3
clone size: .

CDR3 protein: CASSSSGGAATQYF
CDR3 DNA: TGTGCCAGCAGCTCAAGCGGGGGGGCGGCGACCCAGTACTTC
J gene: TRBJ2-5
D gene: TRBD2
CDR3 length: 14
V gene: TRBV7-2
clone size: .

CDR3 protein: CASSLESYEQYF
CDR3 DNA: TGTGCCAGCAGTCTCGAGAGCTACGAGCAGTACTTC
J gene: TRBJ2-7
D gene: .
CDR3 length: 12
V gene: TRBV2
clone size: .

CDR3 protein: CASSLVSKQETQYF
CDR3 DNA: TGTGCCAGCAGCTTGGTGTCTAAACAAGAGACCCAGTACTTC
J gene: TRBJ2-5
D gene: .
CDR3 length: 14
V gene: TRBV5-4
clone size: few

CDR3 protein: CASSSQGAGEQYF
CDR3 DNA: TGTGCCAGCAGTTCACAGGGGGCAGGCGAGCAGTACTTC
J gene: TRBJ2-7
D gene: TRBD1
CDR3 length: 13
V gene: TRBV27
clone size: .

CDR3 protein: CASSADRNTEAFF
CDR3 DNA: TGTGCCAGCAGCGCGGACAGGAACACTGAAGCTTTCTTT
J gene: TRBJ1-1
D gene: .
CDR3 length: 13
V gene: TRBV7-2
clone size: once

CDR3 protein: CASSFSGTGQRPQHF
CDR3 DNA: TGTGCCAGCAGTTTCTCTGGTACAGGCCAGAGGCCCCAGCATTTT
J gene: TRBJ1-5
D gene: .
CDR3 length: 15
V gene: TRBV28
clone size: .

CDR3 protein: CASSIGGDRYGYTF
CDR3 DNA: TGTGCCAGTAGTATAGGCGGGGACCGGTATGGCTACACCTTC
J gene: TRBJ1-2
D gene: .
CDR3 length: 14
V gene: TRBV19
clone size: .

CDR3 protein: CASSKGGVGTGELFF
CDR3 DNA: TGTGCCAGCAGCAAGGGGGGAGTCGGCACCGGGGAGCTGTTTTTT
J gene: TRBJ2-2
D gene: .
CDR3 length: 15
V gene: TRBV7-9
clone size: .

CDR3 protein: CASRGRGTSYEQYF
CDR3 DNA: TGTGCCAGCAGGGGTCGGGGCACATCCTACGAGCAGTACTTC
J gene: TRBJ2-7
D gene: .
CDR3 length: 14
V gene: TRBV7-9
clone size: .

CDR3 protein: CAWSVDRIGYTF
CDR3 DNA: TGTGCCTGGTCCGTCGATCGGATCGGCTACACCTTC
J gene: TRBJ1-2
D gene: .
CDR3 length: 12
V gene: TRBV30
clone size: once

CDR3 protein: CASSPLGRGQETQYF
CDR3 DNA: TGTGCCAGCTCACCTTTGGGGCGCGGCCAAGAGACCCAGTACTTC
J gene: TRBJ2-5
D gene: .
CDR3 length: 15
V gene: TRBV18
clone size: .

CDR3 protein: CASSTFNNQPQHF
CDR3 DNA: TGTGCCAGCAGTACCTTCAACAATCAGCCCCAGCATTTT
J gene: TRBJ1-5
D gene: .
CDR3 length: 13
V gene: TRBV6-1
clone size: once

CDR3 protein: CASSVQGAQNYGYTF
CDR3 DNA: TGTGCCAGTAGTGTCCAGGGGGCGCAGAACTATGGCTACACCTTC
J gene: TRBJ1-2
D gene: TRBD1
CDR3 length: 15
V gene: TRBV19
clone size: .

CDR3 protein: CARPKSMVGGPGGYTF
CDR3 DNA: TGTGCCAGGCCAAAGAGCATGGTGGGGGGCCCTGGCGGCTACACCTTC
J gene: TRBJ1-2
D gene: .
CDR3 length: 16
V gene: TRBV19
clone size: .

CDR3 protein: CASSPTGGTEAFF
CDR3 DNA: TGTGCCAGCAGCCCAACGGGGGGCACTGAAGCTTTCTTT
J gene: TRBJ1-1
D gene: .
CDR3 length: 13
V gene: TRBV7-6
clone size: .

CDR3 protein: CAWSEGFGVSGNTIYF
CDR3 DNA: TGTGCCTGGAGTGAAGGTTTCGGGGTCTCTGGAAACACCATATATTTT
J gene: TRBJ1-3
D gene: .
CDR3 length: 16
V gene: TRBV30
clone size: .

CDR3 protein: CASTTSGGGINEQFF
CDR3 DNA: TGTGCCAGCACCACTAGCGGGGGGGGGATCAATGAGCAGTTCTTC
J gene: TRBJ2-1
D gene: TRBD2
CDR3 length: 15
V gene: TRBV28
clone size: .

CDR3 protein: CSVVQGSSYEQYF
CDR3 DNA: TGCAGCGTTGTGCAGGGGAGCTCCTACGAGCAGTACTTC
J gene: TRBJ2-7
D gene: .
CDR3 length: 13
V gene: TRBV29-1
clone size: .

CDR3 protein: CASSEGSSGNTIYF
CDR3 DNA: TGTGCCAGCAGCGAAGGGAGCTCTGGAAACACCATATATTTT
J gene: TRBJ1-3
D gene: .
CDR3 length: 14
V gene: TRBV25-1
clone size: .

CDR3 protein: CASSSNRGVLYNEQFF
CDR3 DNA: TGTGCCAGTAGTTCGAACCGGGGGGTCCTTTACAATGAGCAGTTCTTC
J gene: TRBJ2-1
D gene: TRBD2
CDR3 length: 16
V gene: TRBV19
clone size: .